This T cell receptor (beta chain) was sequenced for a study of T cell responses to AZD1222 COVID-19 vaccine. Notes on the study in general: Spike as a whole was targeted by vaccine-associated CD4 TCRs, dominant at 160-218 and 743-854.

Turning to this clone: Its antigen remains unknown.

In germline, CDR1 is MGHRA, CDR2 YSYEKL. Between the trimmed V and J ends, which lost 1 base and 0 bases, there was a span of 10 bases. This CDR3 has 16 residues. Repertoires were generated with immunoSEQ multiplex PCR, while TCRdb's copy carries only in-frame clones and drops some. Among approximately 150,000 clones listed, around 84% were seen once. Second-dose timings of about 4 or about 12 weeks were pooled. This sequence originates from an adult who received the AZD1222 COVID-19 vaccine. The V and J genes are TRBV4-1 and TRBJ1-3; D ambiguous. This material consisted of peripheral blood, taken 28 days after the second AZD1222 dose. The CDR3 loop reads CASSQAGEGSGNTIYF. The CDR3 DNA follows: TGCGCCAGCAGCCAAGCTGGGGAAGGCTCTGGAAACACCATATATTTT.